Each of the 6 T cell receptor beta chains below was sequenced from the same sample in a study of blood T cell repertoires in COVID-19. Using immunoSEQ multiplex PCR, the repertoire was profiled, and TCRdb retains in-frame clones only, with some absent. The sample gives about 250,000 clones, more than 70% of which show up once; 6% to 6.5% is in the top ten. The sequenced sample was peripheral blood. The receptors here all came from a woman between 25 and 40 years old with COVID-19, enrolled during active disease.

The chain employs TRBV7-2 and TRBJ2-2, with D perhaps TRBD2 (5 bases). The V end was cut by 2 bases, the J end by 6 bases, with 7 bases between. Germline CDR1 reads SGHTA; CDR2 reads FQGNSA. This CDR3 has 13 residues. The CDR3 nucleotides are TGTGCCAGCAGCTTATGGGGAGCCGGGGAGCTGTTTTTT. It specifies CASSLWGAGELFF.

The rearrangement links TRBV27 to TRBJ1-1; TRBD1 agrees at 7 bases. This CDR3 has 17 amino acids. Germline V gives CDR1 MNHEY, CDR2 SMNVEV (reference sequence). The trim removed 5 bases at V and 1 base at J, leaving 13 bases unmatched. The CDR3, as DNA: TGTGCCAGCAGTGAGAGGACAGGCAACGTTTGGAACACTGAAGCTTTCTTT. As protein: CASSERTGNVWNTEAFF.

This clone was detected once. This chain uses TRBV4-3 with TRBJ2-7, with a weak D call TRBD1 (8 bases). Germline V gene data show CDR1 as LGHNA and CDR2 as YSLEER. Deletions cut 1 base from V and 6 bases from J, with 16 bases between. There are 15 residues in the CDR3. CDR3 sequence: CASSQVGGTGSEQYF. CDR3 sequence (DNA): TGCGCCAGCAGCCAAGTGGGGGGGACAGGCTCCGAGCAGTACTTC.

The chain is built from TRBV3-1 (or the pseudogene TRBV3-2) and TRBJ2-2, with no clear D. Between the trimmed V and J ends, which lost 4 bases and 6 bases, there was a span of 12 bases. Germline CDR1 LGHDT, CDR2 YNNKEL (reference sequence). The CDR3 loop spans 14 amino acids. In DNA form, the CDR3 reads TGTGCCAGCAGCCTAATGTTTATAGCCGGGGAGCTGTTTTTT. Its protein is CASSLMFIAGELFF.

The chain couples TRBV6-5 to TRBJ1-1; the D gene is possibly TRBD1 (6 bases). Germline CDR1 is MNHEY and CDR2 is SVGAGI. This CDR3 spans 15 amino acids. Trimming removed 0 bases from V and 4 bases from J, with 12 bases in between. The CDR3, as DNA: TGTGCCAGCAGTTACTCGTACAGGGTGGGCACTGAAGCTTTCTTT. Translating gives CASSYSYRVGTEAFF.

The chain joins TRBV5-4 to TRBJ2-3; D gene uncertain. CDR3 length: 15 residues. Germline V CDR1 and CDR2: SGHNT, YYREEE (reference sequence). Trimming took off 0 bases at V and 0 bases at J, with 8 bases between the two ends. CDR3 nucleotides: TGTGCCAGCAGCTTGGACAGTGCTAGCACAGATACGCAGTATTTT. Protein: CASSLDSASTDTQYF. The whole variable domain, remainder taken from reference TRBV5-4 and TRBJ2-3, is ETGVTQSPTHLIKTRGQQVTLRCSSQSGHNTVSWYQQALGQGPQFIFQYYREEENGRGNFPPRFSGLQFPNYSSELNVNALELDDSALYLCASSLDSASTDTQYFGPGTRLTVL.